This TCR beta chain was found in a study of control samples from healthy donors and cancer patients. V dropped 10 bases and J dropped 5; count of bases not matched to a gene: 16. The CDR3 contains 16 residues. Germline CDR1 reads MDHEN; CDR2 reads SYDVKM. Sequenced by immunoSEQ multiplex PCR; TCRdb stores in-frame clones only, minus some. The sample lists 150,000 to 200,000 clones; 80% to 95% were seen once. The chain uses TRBV28 and TRBJ2-2, with TRBD2 matching over 7 bases. Sequenced: blood. This clonotype originated in a woman aged 35 to 49 in good health. The CDR3 protein is CATTPRGRGRTGELFF. The CDR3 DNA reads TGTGCCACCACCCCCCGGGGGAGGGGCCGGACCGGGGAGCTGTTTTTT.